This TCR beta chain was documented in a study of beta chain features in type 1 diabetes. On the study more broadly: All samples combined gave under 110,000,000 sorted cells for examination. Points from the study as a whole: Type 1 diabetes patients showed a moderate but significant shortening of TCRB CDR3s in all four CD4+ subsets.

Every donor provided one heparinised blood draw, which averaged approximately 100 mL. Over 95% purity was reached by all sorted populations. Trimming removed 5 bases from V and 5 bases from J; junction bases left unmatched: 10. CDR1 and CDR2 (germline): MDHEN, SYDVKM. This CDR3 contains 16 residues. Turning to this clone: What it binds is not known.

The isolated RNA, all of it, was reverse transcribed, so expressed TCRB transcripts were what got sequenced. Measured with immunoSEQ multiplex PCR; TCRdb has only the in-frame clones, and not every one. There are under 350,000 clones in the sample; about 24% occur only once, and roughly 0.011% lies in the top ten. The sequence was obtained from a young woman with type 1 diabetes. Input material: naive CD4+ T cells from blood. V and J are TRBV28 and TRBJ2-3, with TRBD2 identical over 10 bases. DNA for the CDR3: TGTGCCAGCAGTCCCACTAGCGGGACCGCCGTAGATACGCAGTATTTT. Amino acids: CASSPTSGTAVDTQYF.